Listed below are T cell receptor beta chains from one sample, sequenced in a study of beta chain features in type 1 diabetes. Clones were sequenced by immunoSEQ multiplex PCR, and TCRdb holds only the in-frame ones, with some missing. The sample records approximately 250,000 clones, roughly 24% being singletons. Sequenced input: naive CD4+ T cells from blood. These receptors were obtained from a woman between 25 and 40 years old with type 1 diabetes. Each CDR3 is given with its conserved first and last residue. D genes are given only for firm matches. Clone size is not always given. Where it is, it says once, few, many or a class for expanded clones.

CDR3 protein: CAWSVRGPGTTQYF
CDR3 DNA: TGTGCCTGGAGTGTCAGAGGGCCCGGGACTACCCAGTACTTC
V gene: TRBV30
clone size: -
D gene: -
J gene: TRBJ2-5

CDR3 protein: CAWGKDSTGNTIYF
CDR3 DNA: TGTGCCTGGGGCAAAGACAGCACTGGAAACACCATATATTTT
V gene: TRBV30
clone size: -
D gene: -
J gene: TRBJ1-3

CDR3 protein: CASRRTGGNIQYF
CDR3 DNA: TGTGCCAGCAGGAGGACGGGAGGCAACATTCAGTACTTC
V gene: TRBV25-1
clone size: -
D gene: TRBD2
J gene: TRBJ2-4

CDR3 protein: CASSAEGLASYEQYF
CDR3 DNA: TGTGCCAGCAGTGCTGAGGGACTAGCGTCCTACGAGCAGTACTTC
V gene: TRBV2
clone size: -
D gene: TRBD2
J gene: TRBJ2-7

CDR3 protein: CASSYSDTGVEKLFF
CDR3 DNA: TGTGCCAGCAGTTATAGTGATACAGGGGTCGAAAAACTGTTTTTT
V gene: TRBV6-5
clone size: -
D gene: TRBD1
J gene: TRBJ1-4

CDR3 protein: CSVRGQGAWTQYF
CDR3 DNA: TGCAGCGTCCGCGGACAGGGGGCATGGACGCAGTATTTT
V gene: TRBV29-1
clone size: few
D gene: TRBD1
J gene: TRBJ2-3

CDR3 protein: CASSPGLAGIEQYF
CDR3 DNA: TGTGCCAGCAGCCCGGGACTAGCGGGAATCGAGCAGTACTTC
V gene: TRBV5-4
clone size: few
D gene: TRBD2
J gene: TRBJ2-7

CDR3 protein: CASTLSSRINEQFF
CDR3 DNA: TGTGCCAGCACCCTGTCCTCGCGGATCAATGAGCAGTTCTTC
V gene: TRBV9
clone size: few
D gene: -
J gene: TRBJ2-1

CDR3 protein: CASSSGEGETQYF
CDR3 DNA: TGCGCCAGCAGCTCAGGGGAGGGAGAGACCCAGTACTTC
V gene: TRBV5-1
clone size: -
D gene: -
J gene: TRBJ2-5

CDR3 protein: CASSLGTRKDEQYF
CDR3 DNA: TGTGCCAGCAGCTTGGGGACTAGGAAGGACGAGCAGTACTTC
V gene: TRBV5-4
clone size: few
D gene: TRBD2
J gene: TRBJ2-7

CDR3 protein: CASSLFSYTGELFF
CDR3 DNA: TGTGCCAGCAGCTTATTTTCTTACACCGGGGAGCTGTTTTTT
V gene: TRBV11-1
clone size: -
D gene: -
J gene: TRBJ2-2

CDR3 protein: CASSPADIYGYTF
CDR3 DNA: TGTGCCAGCAGTCCCGCTGACATCTATGGCTACACCTTC
V gene: TRBV28
clone size: -
D gene: -
J gene: TRBJ1-2

CDR3 protein: CASSSLSYNQPQHF
CDR3 DNA: TGTGCCAGCAGTTCCCTCAGTTACAATCAGCCCCAGCATTTT
V gene: TRBV6-5
clone size: -
D gene: -
J gene: TRBJ1-5

CDR3 protein: CASSGGIQNYGYTF
CDR3 DNA: TGTGCCAGCAGCGGAGGAATACAAAACTATGGCTACACCTTC
V gene: TRBV9
clone size: -
D gene: -
J gene: TRBJ1-2

CDR3 protein: CAWSAEGGTGLNQPQHF
CDR3 DNA: TGTGCCTGGAGTGCAGAGGGGGGGACAGGATTAAATCAGCCCCAGCATTTT
V gene: TRBV30
clone size: few
D gene: TRBD1
J gene: TRBJ1-5

CDR3 protein: CAISERAGVGVTQYF
CDR3 DNA: TGTGCCATCAGTGAGCGAGCGGGAGTTGGTGTGACCCAGTACTTC
V gene: TRBV10-3
clone size: -
D gene: TRBD2
J gene: TRBJ2-5

CDR3 protein: CASQGKGTIPSEQYF
CDR3 DNA: TGTGCCAGTCAGGGGAAGGGGACTATCCCGTCCGAGCAGTACTTC
V gene: TRBV14
clone size: -
D gene: -
J gene: TRBJ2-7